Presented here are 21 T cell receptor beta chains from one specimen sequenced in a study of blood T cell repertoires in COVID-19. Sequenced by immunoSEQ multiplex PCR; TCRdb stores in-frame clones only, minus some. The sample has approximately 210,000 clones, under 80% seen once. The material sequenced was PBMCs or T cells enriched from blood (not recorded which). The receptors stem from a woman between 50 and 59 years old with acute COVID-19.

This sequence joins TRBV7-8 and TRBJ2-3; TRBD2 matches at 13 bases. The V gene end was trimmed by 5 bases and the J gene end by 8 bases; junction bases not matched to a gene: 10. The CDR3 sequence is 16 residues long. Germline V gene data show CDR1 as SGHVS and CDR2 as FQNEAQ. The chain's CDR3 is CASSAGTSGNRGTQYF. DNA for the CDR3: TGTGCCAGCAGCGCGGGGACTAGCGGGAACAGGGGTACGCAGTATTTT.

The CDR3 loop reads CASSPDTLAGVLNEQFF. DNA of the CDR3: TGTGCCAGCAGCCCCGACACCCTAGCGGGGGTTCTCAATGAGCAGTTCTTC. J is TRBJ2-1 and V is TRBV6-2 or TRBV6-3; 10 bases are shared with TRBD2. The CDR3 consists of 17 residues. Unmatched junction bases numbered 14, after V lost 6 bases and J lost 6 bases. In germline, CDR1 is MNHEY, CDR2 SVGEGT.

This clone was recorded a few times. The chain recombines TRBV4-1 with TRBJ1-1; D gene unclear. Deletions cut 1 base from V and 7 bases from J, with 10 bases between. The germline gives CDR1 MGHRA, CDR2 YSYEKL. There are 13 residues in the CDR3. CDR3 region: CASSQVIRDEAFF. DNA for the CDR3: TGCGCCAGCAGCCAAGTAATCCGGGATGAAGCTTTCTTT.

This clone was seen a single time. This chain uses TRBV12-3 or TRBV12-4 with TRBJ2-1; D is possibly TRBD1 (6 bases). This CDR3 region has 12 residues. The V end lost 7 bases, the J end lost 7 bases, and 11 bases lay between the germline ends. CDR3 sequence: CASNPGVNEQFF. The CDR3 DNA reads TGTGCCAGCAATCCAGGGGTTAATGAGCAGTTCTTC.

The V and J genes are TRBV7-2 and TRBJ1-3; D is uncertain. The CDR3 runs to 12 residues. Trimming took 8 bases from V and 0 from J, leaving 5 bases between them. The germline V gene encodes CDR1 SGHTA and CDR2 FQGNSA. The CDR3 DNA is TGTGCCAGCTCTTTCTCTGGAAACACCATATATTTT. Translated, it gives CASSFSGNTIYF.

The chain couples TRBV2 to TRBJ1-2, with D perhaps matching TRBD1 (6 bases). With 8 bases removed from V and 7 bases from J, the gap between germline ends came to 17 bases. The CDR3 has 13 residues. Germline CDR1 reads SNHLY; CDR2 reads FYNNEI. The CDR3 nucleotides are TGTGCCAGCTGGGGGGGCCCAGAAGCTGGCTACACCTTC. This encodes CASWGGPEAGYTF. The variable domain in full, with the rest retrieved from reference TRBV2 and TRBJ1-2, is EPEVTQTPSHQVTQMGQEVILRCVPISNHLYFYWYRQILGQKVEFLVSFYNNEISEKSEIFDDQFSVERPDGSNFTLKIRSTKLEDSAMYFCASWGGPEAGYTFGSGTRLTVV.

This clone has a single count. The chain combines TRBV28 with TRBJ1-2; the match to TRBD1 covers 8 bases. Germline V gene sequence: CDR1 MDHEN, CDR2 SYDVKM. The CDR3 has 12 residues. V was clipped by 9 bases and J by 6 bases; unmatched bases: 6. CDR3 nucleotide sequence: TGTGCCAGTACAGGGGGGACCGATGGCTACACCTTC. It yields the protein CASTGGTDGYTF.

The CDR3 DNA is TGTGCCAGCAGCTTGGCCGGCGGGAGGGACACCTTC. Amino acids: CASSLAGGRDTF. The chain carries TRBV5-4 and TRBJ1-2; D unclear. This CDR3 comprises 12 residues. V was trimmed by 0 bases and J by 12 bases, leaving 12 bases between them. Germline V gene sequence: CDR1 SGHNT, CDR2 YYREEE (reference sequence).

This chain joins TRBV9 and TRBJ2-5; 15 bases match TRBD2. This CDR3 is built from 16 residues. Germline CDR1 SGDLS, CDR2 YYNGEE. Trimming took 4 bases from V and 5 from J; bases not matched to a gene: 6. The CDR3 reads CASSPGLAGGRETQYF. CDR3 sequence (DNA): TGTGCCAGCAGCCCCGGACTAGCGGGGGGGAGGGAGACCCAGTACTTC.

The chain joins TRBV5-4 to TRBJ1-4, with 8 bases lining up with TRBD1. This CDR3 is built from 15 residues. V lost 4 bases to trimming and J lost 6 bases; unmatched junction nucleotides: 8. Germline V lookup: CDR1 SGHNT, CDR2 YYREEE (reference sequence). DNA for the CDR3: TGTGCCAGCAGCCCAAGACAGGGGTTAGATGAAAAACTGTTTTTT. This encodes CASSPRQGLDEKLFF.

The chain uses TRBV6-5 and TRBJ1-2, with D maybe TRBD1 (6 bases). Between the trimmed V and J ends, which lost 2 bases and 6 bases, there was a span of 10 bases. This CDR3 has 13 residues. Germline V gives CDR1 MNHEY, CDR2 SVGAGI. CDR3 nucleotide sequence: TGTGCCAGCAGTTACACCAACAGGGATGGCTACACCTTC. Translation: CASSYTNRDGYTF.

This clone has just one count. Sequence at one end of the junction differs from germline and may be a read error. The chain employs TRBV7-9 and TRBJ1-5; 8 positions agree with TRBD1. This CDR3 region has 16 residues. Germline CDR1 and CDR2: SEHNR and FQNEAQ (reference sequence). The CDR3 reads CASSVAPGGGDQPQHF. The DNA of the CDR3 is TGTGCCAGCAGCGTAGCCCCAGGGGGCGGCGATCAGCCCCAGCATTTT. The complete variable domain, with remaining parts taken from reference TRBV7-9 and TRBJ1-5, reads DTGVSQNPRHKITKRGQNVTFRCDPISEHNRLYWYRQTLGQGPEFLTYFQNEAQLEKSRLLSDRFSAERPKGSFSTLEIQRTEQGDSAMYLCASSVAPGGGDQPQHFGDGTRLSIL.

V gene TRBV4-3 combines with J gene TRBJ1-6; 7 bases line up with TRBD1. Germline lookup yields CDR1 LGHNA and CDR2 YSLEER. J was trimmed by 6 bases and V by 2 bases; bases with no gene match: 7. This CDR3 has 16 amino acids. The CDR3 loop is CASSQQGQRLNSPLHF. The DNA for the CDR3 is TGCGCCAGCAGCCAACAGGGACAGAGACTTAATTCACCCCTCCACTTT.

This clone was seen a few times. The CDR3 nucleotides read TGTGCCAGCAGCGTAGGTGGAGGGACAGGGGATAACTATGGCTACACCTTC. It encodes CASSVGGGTGDNYGYTF. The gene calls are TRBV9 and TRBJ1-2, with 10 bases lining up with TRBD1. The V gene's germline CDR1 is SGDLS and CDR2 YYNGEE. The length of the CDR3 is 17 residues. J was trimmed by 1 base and V by 0 bases; bases with no gene match: 6.

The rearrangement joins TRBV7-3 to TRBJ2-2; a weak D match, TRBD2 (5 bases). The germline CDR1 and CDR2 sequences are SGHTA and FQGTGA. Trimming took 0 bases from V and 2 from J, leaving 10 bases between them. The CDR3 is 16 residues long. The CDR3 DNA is TGTGCCAGCAGCTTAACCCTAGCCTTAAACACCGGGGAGCTGTTTTTT. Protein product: CASSLTLALNTGELFF. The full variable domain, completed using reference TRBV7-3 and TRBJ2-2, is GAGVSQTPSNKVTEKGKYVELRCDPISGHTALYWYRQSLGQGPEFLIYFQGTGAADDSGLPNDRFFAVRPEGSVSTLKIQRTERGDSAVYLCASSLTLALNTGELFFGEGSRLTVL.

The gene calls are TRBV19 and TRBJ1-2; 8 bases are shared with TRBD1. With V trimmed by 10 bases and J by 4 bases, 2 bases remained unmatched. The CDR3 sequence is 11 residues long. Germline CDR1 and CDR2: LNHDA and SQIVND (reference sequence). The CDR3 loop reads CATGQGYGYTF. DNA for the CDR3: TGTGCCACCGGACAGGGCTATGGCTACACCTTC. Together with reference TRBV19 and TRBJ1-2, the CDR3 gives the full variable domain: DGGITQSPKYLFRKEGQNVTLSCEQNLNHDAMYWYRQDPGQGLRLIYYSQIVNDFQKGDIAEGYSVSREKKESFPLTVTSAQKNPTAFYLCATGQGYGYTFGSGTRLTVV.

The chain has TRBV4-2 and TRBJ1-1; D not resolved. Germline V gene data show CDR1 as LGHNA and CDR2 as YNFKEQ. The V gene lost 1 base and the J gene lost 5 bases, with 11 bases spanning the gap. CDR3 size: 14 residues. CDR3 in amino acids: CASSQVEVRTEAFF. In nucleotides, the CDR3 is TGTGCCAGCAGCCAAGTTGAAGTTCGGACTGAAGCTTTCTTT.

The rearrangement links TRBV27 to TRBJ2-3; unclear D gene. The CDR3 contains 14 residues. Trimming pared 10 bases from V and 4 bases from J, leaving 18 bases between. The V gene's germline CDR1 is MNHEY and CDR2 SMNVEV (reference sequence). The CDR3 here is CATRSGGGADTQYF. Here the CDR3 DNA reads TGTGCCACCAGGTCCGGTGGCGGAGCAGATACGCAGTATTTT.

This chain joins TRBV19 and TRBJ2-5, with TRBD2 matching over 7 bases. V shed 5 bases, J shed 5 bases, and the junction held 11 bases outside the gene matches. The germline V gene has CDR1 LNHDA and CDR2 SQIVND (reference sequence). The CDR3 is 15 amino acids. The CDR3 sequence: CASSPVSSGPETQYF. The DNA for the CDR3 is TGTGCCAGTAGTCCGGTCTCTAGCGGTCCGGAGACCCAGTACTTC.

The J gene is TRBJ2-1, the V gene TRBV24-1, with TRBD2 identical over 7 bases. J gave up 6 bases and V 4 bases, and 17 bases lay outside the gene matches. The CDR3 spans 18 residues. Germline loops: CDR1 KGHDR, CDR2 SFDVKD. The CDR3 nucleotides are TGTGCCACCAGTGAAGTCGGGGGAGGGGAAATGTCGACCAATGAGCAGTTCTTC. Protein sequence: CATSEVGGGEMSTNEQFF.

DNA for the CDR3: TGTGCCAGCAGCCCCCGGACAGGGTCGAATTCACCCCTCCACTTT. It encodes CASSPRTGSNSPLHF. The rearrangement uses TRBV9 and TRBJ1-6, with 8 bases fitting TRBD1. V dropped 4 bases and J dropped 7; count of bases not matched to a gene: 7. The CDR3 is 15 residues long. Germline V gene lookup returns CDR1 SGDLS and CDR2 YYNGEE. The variable domain in full, with the rest retrieved from reference TRBV9 and TRBJ1-6, is DSGVTQTPKHLITATGQRVTLRCSPRSGDLSVYWYQQSLDQGLQFLIQYYNGEERAKGNILERFSAQQFPDLHSELNLSSLELGDSALYFCASSPRTGSNSPLHFGNGTRLTVT.